In its sample, the clone carrying this T cell receptor (beta chain) was seen a few times. The antigen is unknown. This sample stems from a study of T cells in Graves' hyperthyroidism and ophthalmopathy. Study background: At initial diagnosis, before any treatment had begun, peripheral blood was obtained. Study-wide points: Most expanded thyroid clonotypes above 0.001 recurred in blood.

Diagnoses were made from clinical symptoms, serum measures (thyroxine and TRAb), thyroid ultrasound and orbital computed tomography. Germline V gene lookup returns CDR1 LNHNV and CDR2 YYDKDF (reference sequence). This CDR3 is 15 amino acids long. V lost 1 base and J lost 6, with 16 bases in between. TCR beta CDR3 region amplification was performed from RNA transcripts. Using the HTBI primer set, a first-round RT-PCR was run on the TCR CDR3. Each CDR3 protein is one row after TCRdb ran MiXCR on the multiplex PCR reads. The sample gives approximately 420,000 distinct CDR3 sequences, more than 13% of which show up once; around a third is in the top ten.

Sequencing was carried out using blood. V gene TRBV15 combines with J gene TRBJ2-7; tentative D call: TRBD1 (7 bases). This clonotype was obtained from a woman between 25 and 40 years old with Graves' hyperthyroidism. CDR3 sequence (DNA): TGTGCCACCAGCAGAGTCCGGACAGGTAGCGGCGAGCAGTACTTC. It encodes CATSRVRTGSGEQYF.